These 27 T cell receptor beta chains came from one sample sequenced in a study of T cell responses to AZD1222 COVID-19 vaccine. The table came from immunoSEQ multiplex PCR; TCRdb's copy has only in-frame clones and leaves some out. The sample includes 120,000 or so clones, roughly four fifths of them seen just once. The specimen comprised peripheral blood, sampled on day 0 of AZD1222 vaccination. All receptors derive from an adult in good health.

The CDR3 protein is CASSYMGEDTQYF. CDR3 bases: TGTGCCAGCAGTTACATGGGGGAGGATACGCAGTATTTT. This chain connects TRBV6-2 or TRBV6-3 to TRBJ2-3, with D tentatively TRBD1 or TRBD2 (5 bases each). CDR3 length: 13 amino acids. The germline gives CDR1 MNHEY, CDR2 SVGEGT. The V gene lost 2 bases and the J gene lost 6 bases, with 9 bases spanning the gap.

V is TRBV7-2 and J is TRBJ1-2, with 7 bases fitting TRBD1. V gave up 7 bases and J gave up 8 bases; unmatched junction bases: 22. The CDR3 covers 17 residues. Germline loops: CDR1 SGHTA, CDR2 FQGNSA. The CDR3 protein is CASMGGQILSNPGGYTF. The CDR3 DNA follows: TGTGCCAGCATGGGGGGACAGATCCTATCCAACCCAGGAGGCTACACCTTC.

This chain connects TRBV7-2 to TRBJ2-5; D gene ambiguous. Germline CDR1 and CDR2: SGHTA and FQGNSA. There are 14 residues in the CDR3. With 1 base removed from V and 7 bases from J, the gap between germline ends came to 13 bases. The CDR3 protein is CASSLGPSSGTQYF. The CDR3 DNA follows: TGTGCCAGCAGCTTAGGGCCTAGTTCGGGGACCCAGTACTTC.

This sequence joins TRBV30 and TRBJ2-7; D may match TRBD1 or TRBD2 (5 bases each). CDR3 length: 15 residues. Trimming took off 5 bases at V and 0 bases at J, with 17 bases between the two ends. CDR1 and CDR2 from the germline V gene are GTSNPN and SVGIG (reference sequence). This CDR3 is CAWALGTVSSYEQYF. In DNA form, the CDR3 reads TGTGCCTGGGCCCTCGGGACGGTGAGCTCCTACGAGCAGTACTTC.

The CDR3 protein is CASSLVQGNYGYTF. CDR3 bases: TGTGCCAGCAGCTTAGTCCAGGGAAACTATGGCTACACCTTC. V is TRBV7-2 and J is TRBJ1-2; D possibly corresponds to TRBD1 (5 bases). V was cut by 1 base and J by 2 bases, with 8 bases left in between. CDR1 and CDR2 (germline): SGHTA, FQGNSA. The CDR3 runs to 14 residues.

The J gene is TRBJ2-7, the V gene TRBV5-1, with 10 bases matching TRBD2. The CDR3 runs 14 residues. Unmatched junction bases numbered 1, after V lost 1 base and J lost 3 bases. Germline-derived CDR1 and CDR2 are SGHRS and YFSETQ. The CDR3 here is CASSLTSGNYEQYF. In DNA, the CDR3 is TGCGCCAGCAGCTTGACTAGCGGGAACTACGAGCAGTACTTC.

The chain carries TRBV7-2 and TRBJ1-1, with D unclear. V lost 7 bases to trimming and J lost 1 base, with 10 bases between them. The CDR3 loop spans 13 amino acids. Looked up from germline, CDR1 is SGHTA and CDR2 is FQGNSA. CDR3 residues: CASKDGQNTEAFF. The CDR3 DNA sequence: TGTGCCAGCAAGGACGGTCAGAACACTGAAGCTTTCTTT.

The chain joins TRBV10-3 to TRBJ2-1; TRBD2 might be the D (7 bases). The V and J ends lost 5 bases and 8 bases respectively, with 13 bases between them. The germline V gene encodes CDR1 ENHRY and CDR2 SYGVKD. The CDR3 runs to 13 residues. CDR3 nucleotides: TGTGCCATCAGTTACAGGGAGGGGGATGAGCAGTTCTTC. Amino acids: CAISYREGDEQFF.

This rearrangement joins TRBV6-1 to TRBJ2-1; the match to TRBD2 covers 10 bases. Trimming cost V 4 bases and J 3 bases; bases outside gene matches: 9. Germline assignment: CDR1 MNHNS and CDR2 SASEGT. The CDR3 is 17 residues long. The CDR3 is CASSVASGSSDYNEQFF. The CDR3 nucleotides read TGTGCCAGCAGTGTGGCTAGCGGGAGTTCTGACTACAATGAGCAGTTCTTC.

In this sample, this clone turned up a few times. This chain joins TRBV7-8 and TRBJ1-2; tentative D call: TRBD1 (5 bases). From germline, CDR1 is SGHVS and CDR2 FQNEAQ. V was cut by 1 base and J by 4 bases, with 10 bases left in between. This CDR3 spans 14 amino acids. In DNA, the CDR3 is TGTGCCAGCAGCTTAGGACAGCCCGGCTATGGCTACACCTTC. Residues: CASSLGQPGYGYTF.

This rearrangement joins TRBV12-5 to TRBJ1-2; perhaps TRBD1 as D (5 bases). In germline, CDR1 is LGHNT, CDR2 FRNRAP. The CDR3 has 18 amino acids. The germline V and J ends were trimmed by 1 base and 2 bases, with 20 bases remaining between them. The CDR3 DNA reads as TGTGCTAGTGGTTTGGCTCTCCGGAGGGACGGGATAAACTATGGCTACACCTTC. Translating gives CASGLALRRDGINYGYTF.

The J gene is TRBJ1-5, the V gene TRBV28; 8 nucleotides match TRBD1. The V and J ends lost 7 bases and 7 bases, in that order; junction bases with no gene match: 9. Germline assignment: CDR1 MDHEN and CDR2 SYDVKM. The CDR3 length is 14 residues. The CDR3 DNA follows: TGTGCCAGCACCCCCGCAGGGGGCGCGCAGCCCCAGCATTTT. This sequence encodes CASTPAGGAQPQHF.

This rearrangement joins TRBV14 to TRBJ1-4; no definite D call. This CDR3 contains 15 residues. The germline V gene encodes CDR1 SGHDN and CDR2 FVKESK. The germline V and J ends were trimmed by 1 base and 3 bases, with 9 bases remaining between them. The CDR3 loop is CASSQGAQSNEKLFF. CDR3 DNA sequence: TGTGCCAGCAGCCAAGGGGCACAGTCTAATGAAAAACTGTTTTTT. The whole variable domain, filled in from reference TRBV14 and TRBJ1-4, reads EAGVTQFPSHSVIEKGQTVTLRCDPISGHDNLYWYRRVMGKEIKFLLHFVKESKQDESGMPNNRFLAERTGGTYSTLKVQPAELEDSGVYFCASSQGAQSNEKLFFGSGTQLSVL.

This clone was seen more than once but under ten times. The chain uses TRBV14 and TRBJ1-2; the D gene is possibly TRBD1 (5 bases). CDR3 length: 14 residues. Between the trimmed V and J ends, which lost 2 bases and 4 bases, there was a span of 11 bases. From germline, CDR1 is SGHDN and CDR2 FVKESK. DNA of the CDR3: TGTGCCAGCAGCCAACGCCCAGGGTCCTATGGCTACACCTTC. It codes for CASSQRPGSYGYTF.

This chain joins TRBV2 and TRBJ1-1; D remains unclear. CDR1 is SNHLY and CDR2 is FYNNEI in the germline V gene. The CDR3 runs to 13 residues. V lost 2 bases and J 1 base, leaving 5 bases between the germline ends. In nucleotides, the CDR3 is TGTGCCAGCAGTGAACGGACGAACACTGAAGCTTTCTTT. It yields the protein CASSERTNTEAFF.

This clone was observed a few times. This chain uses TRBV5-1 with TRBJ2-5; D call uncertain. Trimming stripped 3 bases from V and 4 bases from J, with 13 bases between. This CDR3 contains 14 residues. Germline values: CDR1 SGHRS, CDR2 YFSETQ. This chain's CDR3 is CASSYPTGGETQYF. In DNA form, the CDR3 reads TGCGCCAGCAGCTATCCCACCGGTGGAGAGACCCAGTACTTC.

This clone was found a few times. This rearrangement joins TRBV5-1 to TRBJ1-6; 7 bases map to TRBD1. The CDR3 runs to 15 residues. Losses at the gene ends were 5 bases for V and 7 bases for J; bases not matched to a gene: 9. Germline CDR1 and CDR2: SGHRS and YFSETQ. The CDR3 sequence is CASSDRTGWNSPLHF. The CDR3 DNA reads as TGCGCCAGCAGTGATAGGACAGGATGGAATTCACCCCTCCACTTT.

The chain has TRBV4-1 and TRBJ2-2; 10 bases fit TRBD2. Per the germline V gene, CDR1 is MGHRA and CDR2 is YSYEKL. Trimming took 0 bases from V and 5 from J; bases not matched to a gene: 6. The CDR3 covers 17 residues. The CDR3 region is CASSQEVLAGGTGELFF. CDR3 sequence (DNA): TGCGCCAGCAGCCAAGAAGTCTTAGCGGGGGGAACCGGGGAGCTGTTTTTT.

The V and J genes are TRBV28 and TRBJ2-4; 7 bases agree with TRBD1. With 5 bases clipped from V and 7 bases from J, the junction kept 8 bases outside the gene matches. The germline V gene has CDR1 MDHEN and CDR2 SYDVKM. This CDR3 spans 14 amino acids. This chain's CDR3 is CASSGGQRRNIQYF. DNA of the CDR3: TGTGCCAGCAGTGGGGGACAGAGAAGGAACATTCAGTACTTC.

The rearrangement links TRBV5-1 to TRBJ2-6; D unresolved. CDR1 is SGHRS, CDR2 YFSETQ, per germline. The CDR3 covers 16 residues. The germline V and J ends were trimmed by 2 bases and 1 base, with 10 bases remaining between them. The CDR3 here is CASSLGSLSGANVLTF. In DNA form, the CDR3 reads TGCGCCAGCAGCTTAGGTTCCTTGTCTGGGGCCAACGTCCTGACTTTC. Looking up the rest from reference TRBV5-1 and TRBJ2-6 gives the full variable domain: KAGVTQTPRYLIKTRGQQVTLSCSPISGHRSVSWYQQTPGQGLQFLFEYFSETQRNKGNFPGRFSGRQFSNSRSEMNVSTLELGDSALYLCASSLGSLSGANVLTFGAGSRLTVL.

The chain is built from TRBV27 and TRBJ1-2; a possible D gene is TRBD1 (5 bases). The germline V and J ends were trimmed by 4 bases and 8 bases, with 14 bases remaining between them. Germline values: CDR1 MNHEY, CDR2 SMNVEV (reference sequence). The CDR3 loop spans 13 amino acids. The CDR3 DNA reads TGTGCCAGCAGTTATCGGCAGGGATCCGGCTACACCTTC. This sequence encodes CASSYRQGSGYTF.

The gene calls are TRBV24-1 and TRBJ2-5, with 8 bases aligning to TRBD1. V dropped 9 bases and J dropped 3; count of bases not matched to a gene: 5. The CDR3 contains 13 residues. Germline CDR1 reads KGHDR; CDR2 reads SFDVKD. CDR3 in amino acids: CATGQGGEETQYF. CDR3 DNA sequence: TGTGCCACCGGACAGGGAGGAGAAGAGACCCAGTACTTC.

This clone showed up just a few times. This chain uses TRBV10-1 with TRBJ2-2, with unresolved D. The V gene lost 11 bases and the J gene lost 6 bases, with 13 bases spanning the gap. This CDR3 contains 12 residues. The V gene's germline CDR1 is WNHNN and CDR2 SYGVQD (reference sequence). CDR3 bases: TGCGCCGGCAAACGAGAGGCCGGGGAGCTGTTTTTT. This sequence encodes CAGKREAGELFF.

The chain carries TRBV28 and TRBJ2-5; 11 bases agree with TRBD1. The CDR3 has 16 amino acids. J was trimmed by 4 bases and V by 5 bases; bases with no gene match: 9. Germline CDR1 reads MDHEN; CDR2 reads SYDVKM. CDR3 sequence (DNA): TGTGCCAGCAGTCGGACAGGGGGCAATCGGAGAGAGACCCAGTACTTC. This gives the protein CASSRTGGNRRETQYF.

The chain recombines TRBV5-4 with TRBJ2-7, with 8 positions matching TRBD1. With 2 bases clipped from V and 1 base from J, the junction kept 5 bases outside the gene matches. This CDR3 is 15 amino acids long. Germline CDR1 reads SGHNT; CDR2 reads YYREEE (reference sequence). CDR3 DNA sequence: TGTGCCAGCAGCTTCCGAACAGGGGGTTCCTACGAGCAGTACTTC. It codes for CASSFRTGGSYEQYF.

The chain is built from TRBV28 and TRBJ2-6, with D unresolved. Trimming took off 6 bases at V and 0 bases at J, with 9 bases between the two ends. Germline assignment: CDR1 MDHEN and CDR2 SYDVKM. The CDR3 spans 15 residues. The CDR3 region is CASSLQSSGANVLTF. The DNA of the CDR3 is TGTGCCAGCAGCCTCCAGAGCTCTGGGGCCAACGTCCTGACTTTC.

This chain connects TRBV6-5 to TRBJ1-1, with D maybe TRBD1 (6 bases). The CDR3 consists of 15 residues. V was shortened by 2 bases and J by 11 bases, with 21 bases between the two germline ends. The germline gives CDR1 MNHEY, CDR2 SVGAGI. In DNA, the CDR3 is TGTGCCAGCAGTTACGCCGGGCAGGGGAAAGGGGAGGCTTTCTTT. Its protein product is CASSYAGQGKGEAFF.